Shown below are 8 T cell receptor beta chains from a single sample sequenced in a study of T-cell reconstitution after alpha-beta-depleted transplantation in children. The library targeted TCRbeta and was prepared with unique molecular identifiers. Using its own MiXCR run on the PCR reads, TCRdb lists one record per CDR3 protein. This sample has about 980,000 distinct CDR3 sequences, with 25% to 30% found just once. The source was PBMCs, mostly from graft donor cells, collected 360 days after TCRalphabeta/CD19-depleted stem cell transplant. The receptor source for this set is a boy in the first two years of life who had a stem cell transplant for SCID, so the T cells may come from the graft donor.

The chain recombines TRBV5-5 with TRBJ2-7, with D possibly TRBD1 on 5 matching bases. CDR3 length: 16 amino acids. Germline loops: CDR1 SGHKS, CDR2 YYEKEE (reference sequence). Trimming shortened V by 0 bases and J by 3 bases, and 16 bases separated the two germline ends. CDR3 DNA sequence: TGTGCCAGCAGCTTGGCCAAGGGGCAGATTAGCTACGAGCAGTACTTC. Translated: CASSLAKGQISYEQYF. The variable domain in full, with the rest retrieved from reference TRBV5-5 and TRBJ2-7, is DAGVTQSPTHLIKTRGQQVTLRCSPISGHKSVSWYQQVLGQGPQFIFQYYEKEERGRGNFPDRFSARQFPNYSSELNVNALLLGDSALYLCASSLAKGQISYEQYFGPGTRLTVT.

The chain combines TRBV6-2 or TRBV6-3 with TRBJ2-6; no clear D. V was shortened by 4 bases and J by 6 bases, with 1 base between the two germline ends. CDR1 and CDR2 from the germline V gene are MNHEY and SVGEGT. This CDR3 comprises 11 residues. This chain's CDR3 is CASSSANVLTF. CDR3 nucleotides: TGTGCCAGCAGTTCGGCCAACGTCCTGACTTTC.

This clonotype was counted a few times. The genes are TRBV5-1 and TRBJ1-1; D gene ambiguous. The germline V gene has CDR1 SGHRS and CDR2 YFSETQ. The CDR3 extends over 15 amino acids. V was cut by 3 bases and J by 1 base, with 13 bases left in between. Here the CDR3 DNA reads TGCGCCAGCAGCTCGTCATCAACACCGAACACTGAAGCTTTCTTT. Translated, it gives CASSSSSTPNTEAFF.

This clonotype showed up just a few times. V is TRBV5-4 and J is TRBJ2-2, with D hard to call. V was cut by 4 bases and J by 0 bases, with 7 bases left in between. Germline CDR1 and CDR2: SGHNT and YYREEE (reference sequence). This CDR3 has 14 amino acids. The CDR3 spells CASSRVTNTGELFF. The CDR3 coding sequence is TGTGCCAGCAGCCGTGTTACGAACACCGGGGAGCTGTTTTTT.

In this sample, this clonotype turned up a few times. This CDR3 reads CASSPTRGEQFF. CDR3 sequence (DNA): TGTGCCAGCAGTCCGACGAGGGGTGAGCAGTTCTTC. The chain joins TRBV12-3 or TRBV12-4 to TRBJ2-1, with D possibly called TRBD1 or TRBD2 (5 bases each). The V end was cut by 5 bases, the J end by 9 bases, with 11 bases between. The CDR3 sequence is 12 residues long.

This clonotype was recorded only once. The chain joins TRBV20-1 to TRBJ1-1, with TRBD1 identical over 9 bases. Losses at the gene ends were 1 base for V and 10 bases for J; bases not matched to a gene: 19. This CDR3 is 17 amino acids long. Germline CDR1 and CDR2: DFQATT and SNEGSKA (reference sequence). Written as DNA, the CDR3 is TGCAGTGCTAGAGCTGGGGGGATGGACAGGGGTTTTCTGGGAGCTTTCTTT. Translation: CSARAGGMDRGFLGAFF.

The chain joins TRBV5-1 to TRBJ2-7; the D gene is possibly TRBD2 (5 bases). Germline V gene lookup returns CDR1 SGHRS and CDR2 YFSETQ. This CDR3 comprises 14 residues. The V and J ends lost 3 bases and 6 bases respectively, with 16 bases between them. CDR3: CASSSTTGRGEQYF. The DNA of the CDR3 is TGCGCCAGCAGCTCCACCACGGGTCGGGGCGAGCAGTACTTC.

CDR3 amino acids: CASSRTHTRDRATGELFF. In DNA form, the CDR3 reads TGTGCCAGCAGCAGGACCCACACACGGGACAGGGCTACCGGGGAGCTGTTTTTT. The rearrangement joins TRBV12-3 or TRBV12-4 to TRBJ2-2; the match to TRBD1 covers 9 bases. After removal of 6 bases from V and 5 bases from J, the junction contained 16 bases not matched to a gene. This CDR3 region has 18 residues.